Below are 8 T cell receptor beta chains sequenced from a single sample in a study of patients and donors after allogeneic stem cell transplantation. TCRdb recomputed calls from the RT-PCR reads with MiXCR, one row per CDR3 protein. The sample lists 150,000 to 200,000 distinct CDR3 sequences, 40% to 45% occurring once. Sequenced material: blood, either unsorted or a sorted T cell fraction (not recorded which). All receptors derive from a human donor who was either an allogeneic HSCT recipient or a stem cell or donor lymphocyte infusion donor (not recorded which). It is not recorded whose cells these are; they may come from a transplant donor.

The V and J genes are TRBV5-6 and TRBJ1-2; TRBD1 agrees at 8 bases. Germline CDR1 and CDR2: SGHDT and YYEEEE. The CDR3 has 17 amino acids. V was pared by 0 bases and J by 1 base, with 8 bases of the junction left unmatched. The CDR3 spells CASSLAQGATFNYGYTF. In DNA, the CDR3 is TGTGCCAGCAGCTTGGCGCAGGGGGCCACCTTTAACTATGGCTACACCTTC.

The CDR3 region has the DNA TGTGCCAGCAGATCCGGACAGGGTGTCAATGAGCAGTTCTTC. Its protein product is CASRSGQGVNEQFF. The chain joins TRBV7-8 to TRBJ2-1; 8 nucleotides match TRBD1. The CDR3 contains 14 residues. The V segment lost 6 bases and the J segment 6 bases; nucleotides outside the gene matches: 7. CDR1 SGHVS and CDR2 FQNEAQ come from the germline V gene.

For this clonotype: A read error may account for a junction end that differs from germline. The rearrangement links TRBV9 to TRBJ2-2; either TRBD1 or TRBD2 may fit D (6 bases each). This CDR3 contains 16 residues. In germline, CDR1 is SGDLS, CDR2 YYNGEE. DNA for the CDR3: TGTGTCAGCAGCCCCTTTCGCGGGACAATCACCGGGGAGCTGTTTTTT. Protein product: CVSSPFRGTITGELFF.

This clonotype was recorded only once. The V and J genes are TRBV28 and TRBJ2-3, with 10 positions matching TRBD2. J lost 2 bases, V lost 5 bases, and 7 bases had no gene match. This CDR3 contains 16 residues. CDR1 MDHEN and CDR2 SYDVKM come from the germline V gene. CDR3 in amino acids: CASSPGLAEITDTQYF. In nucleotides, the CDR3 is TGTGCCAGCAGTCCCGGACTAGCGGAGATCACAGATACGCAGTATTTT.

The chain carries TRBV7-9 and TRBJ2-1; D gene ambiguous. Germline V gene data show CDR1 as SEHNR and CDR2 as FQNEAQ (reference sequence). Trimming removed 3 bases from V and 7 bases from J, with 13 bases in between. The length of the CDR3 is 14 residues. The CDR3 DNA reads as TGTGCCAGCAGCTTGTTTCGGGTGGGGAATGAGCAGTTCTTC. Its translation: CASSLFRVGNEQFF.

V is TRBV7-9 and J is TRBJ2-7; unclear D gene. Trimming stripped 4 bases from V and 3 bases from J, with 13 bases between. This CDR3 comprises 14 residues. Germline V CDR1 and CDR2: SEHNR, FQNEAQ (reference sequence). CDR3 sequence (DNA): TGTGCCAGCAGCTCCACAGTGTACCTCTACGAGCAGTACTTC. Its protein product is CASSSTVYLYEQYF.

This clonotype appeared once. The J gene is TRBJ2-4, the V gene TRBV21-1. TRBV21-1 has pseudogene status. The CDR3 consists of 15 residues. The CDR3 DNA follows: TGTGCCAGCAGCAAAGGGGAAGGGACCAAAAACATTCAGTACTTC. It is translated as CASSKGEGTKNIQYF.

This clonotype showed up just a few times. The V and J genes are TRBV5-1 and TRBJ1-2; D ambiguous. Germline V gene sequence: CDR1 SGHRS, CDR2 YFSETQ. This CDR3 has 16 residues. V lost 2 bases to trimming and J lost 7 bases, with 21 bases between them. CDR3 sequence (DNA): TGCGCCAGCAGCTTAGACCCAGAGACAAGTCATCGTGGCTACACCTTC. Amino acids: CASSLDPETSHRGYTF.